Presented here are 15 T cell receptor beta chains from one specimen sequenced in a study of blood T cell repertoires in COVID-19. Sequencing was performed with immunoSEQ multiplex PCR; in TCRdb, only in-frame clones are kept and a portion is missing. Found here are about 64,000 clones, about 88% of them singletons; the top ten hold nearly 4%. Sequenced input: peripheral blood. The receptors originated from a man aged 65 to 85 with acute or convalescent COVID-19.

The V call is TRBV6-5, the J call TRBJ2-1; TRBD2 might be the D (6 bases). CDR1 and CDR2 from the germline V gene are MNHEY and SVGAGI. The CDR3 is 13 amino acids. Trimming pared 3 bases from V and 5 bases from J, leaving 8 bases between. CDR3 amino acids: CASSYGGNNEQFF. The DNA for the CDR3 is TGTGCCAGCAGTTATGGGGGGAACAATGAGCAGTTCTTC.

The chain joins TRBV2 to TRBJ2-5, with 7 bases fitting TRBD2. Germline V lookup: CDR1 SNHLY, CDR2 FYNNEI. The CDR3 length is 14 residues. Unmatched junction bases numbered 10, after V lost 7 bases and J lost 5 bases. The DNA for the CDR3 is TGTGCCAGCATCGGGGGGACTGGTAGGGAGACCCAGTACTTC. Protein product: CASIGGTGRETQYF.

The chain has TRBV19 and TRBJ2-7; 8 positions agree with TRBD1. In germline, CDR1 is LNHDA, CDR2 SQIVND (reference sequence). CDR3 length equals 13 residues. The junction had 6 bases not matched to a gene; V was cut back by 9 bases and J by 2 bases. The CDR3 nucleotides are TGTGCCAGCGGGGGACAGGTCCCCTACGAGCAGTACTTC. Amino acids: CASGGQVPYEQYF.

The chain links TRBV30 to TRBJ1-6, with a weak D call TRBD1 (5 bases). V was clipped by 3 bases and J by 4 bases, with 16 bases between them. This CDR3 is built from 16 residues. Germline CDR1 is GTSNPN and CDR2 is SVGIG (reference sequence). CDR3 nucleotides: TGTGCCTGGAGCTTCGGACACACCCAATATAATTCACCCCTCCACTTT. Amino acid sequence: CAWSFGHTQYNSPLHF.

J is TRBJ2-2 and V is TRBV6-5; D uncertain. Trimming stripped 0 bases from V and 6 bases from J, with 8 bases between. This CDR3 comprises 14 residues. CDR1 is MNHEY, CDR2 SVGAGI, per germline. The CDR3 reads CASSYSYSPGELFF. DNA for the CDR3: TGTGCCAGCAGTTACTCTTATTCCCCCGGGGAGCTGTTTTTT.

V gene TRBV2 combines with J gene TRBJ2-6; D perhaps matches TRBD2 (5 bases). Trimming shortened V by 1 base and J by 0 bases, and 7 bases separated the two germline ends. CDR1 and CDR2 (germline): SNHLY, FYNNEI. CDR3 size: 16 residues. The CDR3 region has the DNA TGTGCCAGCAGTGAAGACACTAGCTCTGGGGCCAACGTCCTGACTTTC. It is translated as CASSEDTSSGANVLTF. The full variable domain, its missing parts supplied by reference TRBV2 and TRBJ2-6, is EPEVTQTPSHQVTQMGQEVILRCVPISNHLYFYWYRQILGQKVEFLVSFYNNEISEKSEIFDDQFSVERPDGSNFTLKIRSTKLEDSAMYFCASSEDTSSGANVLTFGAGSRLTVL.

The chain carries TRBV12-5 and TRBJ2-3; 10 positions agree with TRBD1. Germline V CDR1 and CDR2: LGHNT, FRNRAP. This CDR3 has 15 residues. J gave up 4 bases and V 1 base, and 2 bases lay outside the gene matches. The CDR3 DNA is TGTGCTAGTGGTTTGGGGGGACAGGGGTCAGATACGCAGTATTTT. Its translation is CASGLGGQGSDTQYF.

This chain connects TRBV6-1 to TRBJ1-1; D not certain. V was trimmed by 3 bases and J by 0 bases, leaving 11 bases between them. The CDR3 loop spans 15 amino acids. From germline, CDR1 is MNHNS and CDR2 SASEGT. The CDR3 reads CASSDPGRVNTEAFF. Written as DNA, the CDR3 is TGTGCCAGCAGTGACCCCGGGAGGGTGAACACTGAAGCTTTCTTT.

The chain has TRBV12-3 or TRBV12-4 and TRBJ2-3; a weak D match, TRBD1 (6 bases). V lost 4 bases, J lost 5 bases, and 10 bases lay in between. The CDR3 consists of 13 residues. The CDR3 region is CASSSVRGDTQYF. In nucleotides, the CDR3 is TGTGCCAGCAGTTCCGTCAGGGGAGATACGCAGTATTTT.

This chain links TRBV11-2 with TRBJ2-7; 10 bases match TRBD2. Per the germline V gene, CDR1 is SGHAT and CDR2 is FQNNGV. Trimming removed 1 base from V and 3 bases from J; junction bases left unmatched: 3. The CDR3 has 15 amino acids. CDR3 sequence: CASSLASGGRYEQYF. The CDR3 DNA reads TGTGCCAGCAGCTTAGCTAGCGGGGGTCGCTACGAGCAGTACTTC.

This clone has just a few counts. J is TRBJ2-7 and V is TRBV6-2 or TRBV6-3; 9 nucleotides line up with TRBD1. The CDR3 consists of 18 residues. Trimming at V came to 0 bases and at J to 3 bases, leaving 12 bases not matched to a gene. Germline CDR1 MNHEY, CDR2 SVGEGT. CDR3 in DNA: TGTGCCAGCAGTTACTCCCACACCCGGACAGGGGTGTACTACGAGCAGTACTTC. Translated, it gives CASSYSHTRTGVYYEQYF.

V and J are TRBV19 and TRBJ1-4, with TRBD1 as a possible D gene (5 bases). The CDR3 totals 16 residues. Looked up from germline, CDR1 is LNHDA and CDR2 is SQIVND (reference sequence). V was cut by 4 bases and J by 3 bases, with 15 bases left in between. Written as DNA, the CDR3 is TGTGCCAGTAGTAGATCAGGGCGGCAGGCTAATGAAAAACTGTTTTTT. Translating gives CASSRSGRQANEKLFF.

This rearrangement joins TRBV15 to TRBJ2-5, with TRBD2 matching 12 bases. Unmatched junction bases numbered 12, after V lost 0 bases and J lost 4 bases. Germline-derived CDR1 and CDR2 are LNHNV and YYDKDF (reference sequence). The CDR3 is made up of 19 amino acids. CDR3 sequence reads: CATSRDPRLAGDVGETQYF. In DNA form, the CDR3 reads TGTGCCACCAGCAGAGATCCGCGACTAGCGGGGGACGTTGGAGAGACCCAGTACTTC.

As for this clone: The germline gene is not matched at one end of the junction; a read error may be the cause. V and J are TRBV7-7 and TRBJ1-4; tentative D call: TRBD1 (6 bases). This CDR3 region has 12 residues. Germline-derived CDR1 and CDR2 are SSHAT and FNYEAQ (reference sequence). CDR3 nucleotides: TGTGCTAGCAGCTTAGGAGGGGGTAAACTGTTTTTT. This translates into CASSLGGGKLFF.

This clone turned up a few times. The chain is built from TRBV5-4 and TRBJ2-7; 9 bases agree with TRBD1. This CDR3 comprises 15 residues. With 4 bases clipped from V and 4 bases from J, the junction kept 9 bases outside the gene matches. From germline, CDR1 is SGHNT and CDR2 YYREEE (reference sequence). CDR3: CASSKTGTGSYEQYF. In DNA form, the CDR3 reads TGTGCCAGCAGCAAAACCGGGACAGGGTCGTACGAGCAGTACTTC.